A selection of T cell receptor beta chains follows, all from one sample in a study of T-cell memory formation after mild COVID-19. TCRdb itself ran the 5' RACE reads through MiXCR, one entry per CDR3 protein. The table records under 300,000 distinct CDR3 sequences, around 15% of them present only once. Sequencing used PBMCs or a T cell subset sorted from them (not recorded which). The source of these receptors is a man aged 18 to 29 who had mild COVID-19 (a few samples of this study predate the infection). Cell type and time point are not known. Both conserved end residues are part of each CDR3. The D gene is left open where the match is weak. Clone size is not always given. Where it is, it says once, few, many or a class for expanded clones.

v_gene	abundance	d_gene	j_gene	CDR3aa	CDR3nt
TRBV2	.	.	TRBJ2-3	CASRIRPDRPHTQYF	TGTGCCAGCAGGATACGTCCGGACCGACCTCATACGCAGTATTTT
TRBV7-9	few	.	TRBJ2-1	CASCPGSSYNEQFF	TGTGCCAGCTGCCCGGGGAGCTCCTACAATGAGCAGTTCTTC
TRBV29-1	few	.	TRBJ2-5	CSVEGVEWKPDQETQYF	TGCAGCGTTGAAGGAGTTGAATGGAAACCTGACCAAGAGACCCAGTACTTC
TRBV7-7	many	TRBD1	TRBJ2-3	CASSPTGFSTDTQYF	TGTGCCAGCAGCCCGACAGGGTTCAGCACAGATACGCAGTATTTT
TRBV7-2	.	.	TRBJ2-3	CASSLFSPDTQYF	TGTGCCAGCAGCTTATTTTCCCCCGATACGCAGTATTTT
TRBV2	few	.	TRBJ2-5	CATKGGRVETQYF	TGTGCCACCAAGGGGGGGCGCGTGGAGACCCAGTACTTC
TRBV12-3/TRBV12-4	.	.	TRBJ1-5	CASSFSGGNQPQHF	TGTGCCAGCAGTTTTTCAGGGGGCAATCAGCCCCAGCATTTT
TRBV15	.	TRBD1	TRBJ2-5	CATSPIDRASQETQYF	TGTGCCACCAGCCCGATAGACAGGGCTAGCCAAGAGACCCAGTACTTC
TRBV18	.	TRBD2	TRBJ2-1	CASSLLGLAGNNEQFF	TGTGCCAGCTCACTGCTAGGGCTAGCGGGGAACAATGAGCAGTTCTTC
TRBV7-3	few	.	TRBJ1-1	CASSLNSLTEAFF	TGTGCCAGCAGCTTAAACAGTTTGACTGAAGCTTTCTTT
TRBV18	.	TRBD1	TRBJ1-6	CASSTEPTGALPLHF	TGTGCCAGCTCTACGGAACCAACAGGGGCATTACCCCTCCACTTT
TRBV3-1	.	.	TRBJ2-1	CASSQNLGDRWFF	TGTGCCAGCAGCCAAAACTTGGGGGACCGTTGGTTCTTC
TRBV24-1	.	TRBD2	TRBJ2-3	CATSDFQAGGRLTQYF	TGTGCCACCAGTGACTTTCAAGCGGGGGGGCGGCTAACGCAGTATTTT
TRBV9	.	.	TRBJ2-7	CASSVEEGGSYEQYF	TGTGCCAGCAGCGTAGAGGAGGGGGGCTCCTACGAGCAGTACTTC
TRBV10-3	.	.	TRBJ2-7	CAISEEGWEQYF	TGTGCCATCAGTGAAGAGGGATGGGAGCAGTACTTC
TRBV7-2	.	TRBD2	TRBJ2-3	CASSLASASGGAADTQYF	TGTGCCAGCAGCTTAGCGTCGGCGAGCGGGGGGGCAGCAGATACGCAGTATTTT
TRBV20-1	.	TRBD1	TRBJ1-1	CSASLGQGTEAFF	TGCAGTGCTAGCCTTGGACAGGGGACTGAAGCTTTCTTT